Following are 22 T cell receptor beta chains from one sample sequenced in a study of beta chain features in type 1 diabetes. Study-wide points: Across all four CD4+ subsets, people with type 1 diabetes showed modestly shorter TCRB CDR3s.

Their antigen targets remain unknown. Every bit of the isolated RNA underwent reverse transcription, so sequencing read expressed TCRB transcripts. Libraries were prepared by immunoSEQ multiplex PCR; TCRdb keeps only in-frame clonotypes and omits some of them. The data contain under 55,000 clones, under 55% of them singletons. The sequenced material came from Tregs from blood. Receptors originate from a man aged 25 to 45 with type 1 diabetes.

This clone was seen more than once but under ten times. V is TRBV28 and J is TRBJ2-1; D is unresolved. V was clipped by 4 bases and J by 15 bases, with 16 bases between them. This CDR3 spans 12 amino acids. From germline, CDR1 is MDHEN and CDR2 SYDVKM. The DNA for the CDR3 is TGTGCCAGCAGTTCTCTTACCGATCGAGTGTTCTTC. This encodes CASSSLTDRVFF. The full variable domain, rest sourced from reference TRBV28 and TRBJ2-1, is DVKVTQSSRYLVKRTGEKVFLECVQDMDHENMFWYRQDPGLGLRLIYFSYDVKMKEKGDIPEGYSVSREKKERFSLILESASTNQTSMYLCASSSLTDRVFFGPGTRLTVL.

This clone was observed a handful of times. This rearrangement joins TRBV7-9 to TRBJ2-7; TRBD1 aligns across 9 bases. The CDR3 is 14 amino acids. V lost 5 bases to trimming and J lost 6 bases; unmatched junction nucleotides: 8. Germline V gene lookup returns CDR1 SEHNR and CDR2 FQNEAQ (reference sequence). This CDR3 reads CASSLGTGKREQYF. In DNA, the CDR3 is TGTGCCAGCAGCCTCGGGACAGGGAAACGCGAGCAGTACTTC.

The V call is TRBV28, the J call TRBJ2-5; D call uncertain. The germline V gene encodes CDR1 MDHEN and CDR2 SYDVKM. Between the trimmed V and J ends, which lost 2 bases and 1 base, there was a span of 5 bases. The CDR3 is 13 amino acids. The CDR3 loop reads CASSLVAQETQYF. CDR3 coding DNA: TGTGCCAGCAGTTTAGTAGCCCAAGAGACCCAGTACTTC.

This clone showed up just once. The chain couples TRBV7-3 to TRBJ2-1; 10 nucleotides match TRBD1. Germline CDR1 reads SGHTA; CDR2 reads FQGTGA. V lost 0 bases and J lost 4; bases outside the gene matches: 3. The CDR3 consists of 16 residues. CDR3 residues: CASSLTRDRGYNEQFF. CDR3 sequence (DNA): TGTGCCAGCAGCTTAACCCGGGACAGGGGATACAATGAGCAGTTCTTC.

The V and J genes are TRBV6-1 and TRBJ1-4; D unclear. This CDR3 has 17 amino acids. Germline CDR1 and CDR2: MNHNS and SASEGT. The germline V and J ends were trimmed by 3 bases and 0 bases, with 14 bases remaining between them. CDR3 coding DNA: TGTGCCAGCAGTGAGTCGATCCGGGAAGCAACTAATGAAAAACTGTTTTTT. This encodes CASSESIREATNEKLFF.

This clone was counted only a few times. The chain has TRBV9 and TRBJ1-4, with D possibly being TRBD1 (5 bases). Between the trimmed V and J ends, which lost 4 bases and 12 bases, there was a span of 16 bases. Germline loops: CDR1 SGDLS, CDR2 YYNGEE. The CDR3 is 13 residues long. The CDR3 sequence is CASSLIWGSELFF. CDR3 coding DNA: TGTGCCAGCAGCCTCATATGGGGCTCGGAACTGTTTTTT.

J is TRBJ1-1 and V is TRBV11-2, with 9 bases matching TRBD1. With 4 bases clipped from V and 4 bases from J, the junction kept 7 bases outside the gene matches. Per the germline V gene, CDR1 is SGHAT and CDR2 is FQNNGV. This CDR3 is 15 amino acids long. CDR3 in amino acids: CASSSATGGRTEAFF. The CDR3 DNA reads as TGTGCCAGCAGCTCAGCGACAGGGGGTCGCACTGAAGCTTTCTTT.

The genes are TRBV7-2 and TRBJ2-3; maybe TRBD2 (6 bases). Germline assignment: CDR1 SGHTA and CDR2 FQGNSA. Trimming took off 5 bases at V and 3 bases at J, with 12 bases between the two ends. This CDR3 contains 14 residues. The DNA for the CDR3 is TGTGCCAGCAGCCCGCTCGGAGGGACAGATACGCAGTATTTT. Residues: CASSPLGGTDTQYF.

The chain has TRBV6-1 and TRBJ2-2; 9 bases agree with TRBD1. Germline lookup yields CDR1 MNHNS and CDR2 SASEGT. J lost 4 bases, V lost 3 bases, and 3 bases had no gene match. The CDR3 runs to 15 residues. The DNA for the CDR3 is TGTGCCAGCAGTGACACAGGGGGCCGCACCGGGGAGCTGTTTTTT. Translating it yields CASSDTGGRTGELFF.

V usage is TRBV18 and J usage is TRBJ2-5, with D maybe TRBD2 (6 bases). TRBJ2-7 matches the DNA end more closely, so the J call is doubtful. CDR1 KGHSH and CDR2 LQKENI come from the germline V gene. The CDR3 loop spans 12 amino acids. Here the CDR3 DNA reads TGTGCCAGCTCACGGGACTCCGTCGAGCAGTACTTC. Residues: CASSRDSVEQYF.

In this sample, this clone turned up a few times. The V and J genes are TRBV6-1 and TRBJ2-1, with a tentative D call TRBD2 (6 bases). Germline CDR1 reads MNHNS; CDR2 reads SASEGT. The V end was cut by 0 bases, the J end by 6 bases, with 18 bases between. The CDR3 covers 17 residues. The CDR3 coding sequence is TGTGCCAGCAGTGAAGCGGGGGGAATGGGGCGTCGCAATGAGCAGTTCTTC. Translated: CASSEAGGMGRRNEQFF.

The chain employs TRBV29-1 and TRBJ2-1; the D gene is possibly TRBD1 (7 bases). The CDR3 has 14 amino acids. Germline CDR1 is SQVTM and CDR2 is ANQGSEA. V dropped 4 bases and J dropped 6 bases, with 16 bases sitting between them. The CDR3: CSVGAGQHGNEQFF. CDR3 DNA sequence: TGCAGCGTTGGCGCGGGACAGCACGGCAATGAGCAGTTCTTC.

There are a few counts of this clone. The V call is TRBV2, the J call TRBJ2-1; TRBD1 agrees at 7 bases. With V trimmed by 6 bases and J by 4 bases, 3 bases remained unmatched. Germline CDR1 and CDR2: SNHLY and FYNNEI. This CDR3 contains 13 residues. CDR3 coding DNA: TGTGCCAGCAGCGGGACAGTATACAATGAGCAGTTCTTC. It specifies CASSGTVYNEQFF.

This chain uses TRBV6-6 with TRBJ1-5; possibly TRBD1 for D (5 bases). Germline CDR1 MNHNY, CDR2 SVGAGI (reference sequence). This CDR3 spans 13 amino acids. V was shortened by 5 bases and J by 8 bases, with 13 bases between the two germline ends. The CDR3 bases are TGTGCCAGCAGTCCGTTAGGAGGGGAGCCCCAGCATTTT. This sequence encodes CASSPLGGEPQHF.

The rearrangement links TRBV5-6 to TRBJ2-3; maybe TRBD2 (6 bases). The CDR3 is 16 residues long. V was trimmed by 4 bases and J by 0 bases, leaving 15 bases between them. Per germline, CDR1 SGHDT and CDR2 YYEEEE. The CDR3 is CASSPQLAVSTDTQYF. CDR3 nucleotide sequence: TGTGCCAGCAGCCCTCAATTAGCGGTTAGCACAGATACGCAGTATTTT.

The rearrangement links TRBV13 to TRBJ1-4; 8 bases are a match to TRBD1. The length of the CDR3 is 15 residues. Germline V gene sequence: CDR1 PRHDT, CDR2 FYEKMQ (reference sequence). V dropped 0 bases and J dropped 12; count of bases not matched to a gene: 9. CDR3 sequence (DNA): TGTGCCAGCAGCTTAGGCCGCGACGTCAGGGGGCAACTGTTTTTT. Amino acid sequence: CASSLGRDVRGQLFF.

This rearrangement joins TRBV7-3 to TRBJ2-7, with D possibly matching TRBD1 (7 bases). The V gene's germline CDR1 is SGHTA and CDR2 FQGTGA. CDR3 length equals 15 residues. Trimming pared 2 bases from V and 0 bases from J, leaving 11 bases between. In nucleotides, the CDR3 is TGTGCCAGCAGCTTACAGGGGGGTTCCTCCTACGAGCAGTACTTC. Its protein product is CASSLQGGSSYEQYF.

There are a few counts of this clone. The sample holds other DNA sequences that translate to the same CDR3. This chain connects TRBV19 to TRBJ2-1; TRBD2 matches at 7 bases. In germline, CDR1 is LNHDA, CDR2 SQIVND (reference sequence). The length of the CDR3 is 15 residues. The J segment lost 3 bases and the V segment lost 4 bases, leaving 6 bases of the junction unmatched. The chain's CDR3 is CASSKSGVSYNEQFF. CDR3 nucleotide sequence: TGTGCCAGTAGTAAAAGCGGGGTAAGCTACAATGAGCAGTTCTTC.

This clone has only a few counts. J is TRBJ2-1 and V is TRBV30; 7 nucleotides match TRBD1. Germline CDR1 GTSNPN, CDR2 SVGIG (reference sequence). The CDR3 loop spans 19 amino acids. V dropped 2 bases and J dropped 5; count of bases not matched to a gene: 21. CDR3: CAWSPWDRAASFLNNEQFF. The CDR3 DNA follows: TGTGCCTGGAGTCCCTGGGACAGAGCGGCCTCCTTCCTTAACAATGAGCAGTTCTTC. Based on the CDR3 plus reference TRBV30 and TRBJ2-1, the full variable domain is SQTIHQWPATLVQPVGSPLSLECTVEGTSNPNLYWYRQAAGRGLQLLFYSVGIGQISSEVPQNLSASRPQDRQFILSSKKLLLSDSGFYLCAWSPWDRAASFLNNEQFFGPGTRLTVL.

J is TRBJ2-3 and V is TRBV2, with 8 bases fitting TRBD2. The CDR3 runs to 13 residues. Germline trimming cut 7 bases from V and 3 bases from J; bases unmatched to any gene: 3. The germline V gene has CDR1 SNHLY and CDR2 FYNNEI. This CDR3 is CASKREITDTQYF. CDR3 nucleotides: TGTGCCAGCAAGCGGGAGATAACAGATACGCAGTATTTT.

This chain links TRBV5-1 with TRBJ1-4; D is possibly TRBD1 (5 bases). The CDR3 contains 15 residues. The germline V gene has CDR1 SGHRS and CDR2 YFSETQ. The V gene lost 0 bases and the J gene lost 8 bases, with 14 bases spanning the gap. The CDR3 sequence is CASSLGTGAEEKLFF. The CDR3 DNA reads TGCGCCAGCAGCTTGGGTACTGGGGCAGAAGAAAAACTGTTTTTT. Complete variable domain (other parts from reference TRBV5-1 and TRBJ1-4): KAGVTQTPRYLIKTRGQQVTLSCSPISGHRSVSWYQQTPGQGLQFLFEYFSETQRNKGNFPGRFSGRQFSNSRSEMNVSTLELGDSALYLCASSLGTGAEEKLFFGSGTQLSVL.

This clone has more than one count but fewer than ten. The genes are TRBV4-2 and TRBJ2-1, with 8 bases aligning to TRBD2. In germline, CDR1 is LGHNA, CDR2 YNFKEQ. V trimming: 0 bases; J trimming: 2 bases; junction bases outside the gene matches: 6. The CDR3 is 17 amino acids. The DNA of the CDR3 is TGTGCCAGCAGCCAAGATTTGGCGGGAGGAACCTACAATGAGCAGTTCTTC. Amino acids: CASSQDLAGGTYNEQFF.